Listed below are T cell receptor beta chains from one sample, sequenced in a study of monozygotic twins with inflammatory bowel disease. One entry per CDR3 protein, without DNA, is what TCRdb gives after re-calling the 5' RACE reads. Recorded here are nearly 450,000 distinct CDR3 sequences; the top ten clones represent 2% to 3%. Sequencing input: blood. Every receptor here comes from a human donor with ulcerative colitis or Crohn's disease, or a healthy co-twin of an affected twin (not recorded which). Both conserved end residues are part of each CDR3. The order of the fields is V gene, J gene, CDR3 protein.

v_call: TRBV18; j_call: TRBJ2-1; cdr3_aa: CASSSKGTGSYNEQFF
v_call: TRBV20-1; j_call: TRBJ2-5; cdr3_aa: CSALAGETQYF
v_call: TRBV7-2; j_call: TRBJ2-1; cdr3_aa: CASSSIAGVTNEQFF
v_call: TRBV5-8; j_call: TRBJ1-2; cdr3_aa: CASSKQGDYGYTF
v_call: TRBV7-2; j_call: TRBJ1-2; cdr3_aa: CASSLQGPYGYTF
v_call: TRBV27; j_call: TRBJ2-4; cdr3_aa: CASSPGTANNIQYF
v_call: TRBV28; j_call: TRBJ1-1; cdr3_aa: CASSLGELGNTEAFF
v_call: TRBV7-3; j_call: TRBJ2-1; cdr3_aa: CASSLRGTSVNEQFF
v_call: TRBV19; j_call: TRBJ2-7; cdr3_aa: CASSVYGGYEQYF
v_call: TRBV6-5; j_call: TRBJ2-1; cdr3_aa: CASSLAGTGYNEQFF
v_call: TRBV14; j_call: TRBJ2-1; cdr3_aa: CASSQATGGSSYNEQFF
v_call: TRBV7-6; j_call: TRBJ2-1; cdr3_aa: CASRPGTSGHNEQFF
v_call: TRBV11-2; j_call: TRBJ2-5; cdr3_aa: CASSIYLLGETQYF
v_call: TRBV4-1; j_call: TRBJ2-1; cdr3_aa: CASSHPSGRGTHNEQFF
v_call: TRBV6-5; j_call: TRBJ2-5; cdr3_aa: CASMGVVKETQYF
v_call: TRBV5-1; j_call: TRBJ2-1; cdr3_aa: CASSFGGQNEQFF
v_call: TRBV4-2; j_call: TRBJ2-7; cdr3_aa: CASSPLAPSLGLDYEQYF
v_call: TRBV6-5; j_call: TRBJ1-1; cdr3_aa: CASTLGSNTEAFF
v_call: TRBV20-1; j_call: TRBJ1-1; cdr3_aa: CSAREVWGAEAFF
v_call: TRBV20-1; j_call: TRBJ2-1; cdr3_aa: CSASFEGNEQFF
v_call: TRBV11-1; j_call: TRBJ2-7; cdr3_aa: CASSTGLAGAYEQYF
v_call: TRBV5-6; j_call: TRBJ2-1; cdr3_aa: CASSLGIMNNEQFF
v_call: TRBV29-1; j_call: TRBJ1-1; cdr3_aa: CSGLTGAYEAFF
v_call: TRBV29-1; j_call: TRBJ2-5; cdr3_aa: CSVESRDTQETQYF
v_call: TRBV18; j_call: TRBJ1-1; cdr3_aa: CASSLGTQDMNTEAFF
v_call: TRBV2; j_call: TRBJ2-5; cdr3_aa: CATLAGLAGETQYF
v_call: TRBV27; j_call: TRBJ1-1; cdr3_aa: CASSLFWGTEAFF
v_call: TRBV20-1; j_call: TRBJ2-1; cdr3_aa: CSASGQSSYNEQFF
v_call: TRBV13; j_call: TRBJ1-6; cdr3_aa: CASSIGQGNHSPLHF
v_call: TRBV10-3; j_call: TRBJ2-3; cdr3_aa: CAISESNGGETDTQYF
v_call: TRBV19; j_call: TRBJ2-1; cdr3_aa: CASTPGLAGGLSYNEQFF
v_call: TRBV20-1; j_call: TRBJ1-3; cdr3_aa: CSAQQTDRGPGNTIYF
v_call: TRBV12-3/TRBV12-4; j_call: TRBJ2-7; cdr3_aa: CASKGLAGGTYEQYF
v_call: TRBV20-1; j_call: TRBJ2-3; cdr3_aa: CSARDSGASGSTDTQYF
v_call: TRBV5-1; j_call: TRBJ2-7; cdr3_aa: CASSLVSDRTYEQYF